Listed below are T cell receptor beta chains from one sample, sequenced in a study of blood T cell repertoires in COVID-19. Produced via immunoSEQ multiplex PCR; TCRdb's table is partial and in-frame only. The data contain fewer than 300,000 clones, approximately 85% of them singletons. The sample comprised peripheral blood. The receptors derive from a man aged 50 to 60 with active or convalescent COVID-19. CDR3s include the opening cysteine and the closing phenylalanine or tryptophan. Each record gives: J gene, D gene, V gene, clone size, CDR3 protein, CDR3 DNA. D genes are given only for firm matches. Clone size is given for some rows only: seen once, a few or many times, or a class if the clone is expanded.

>TRBJ2-1|-|TRBV15|once
CATSARVGEQFF
TGTGCCACCAGCGCCCGGGTCGGTGAGCAGTTCTTC
>TRBJ2-7|TRBD1|TRBV5-4|-
CASSGPGQGSYEQYF
TGTGCCAGCAGCGGCCCGGGACAGGGCTCCTACGAGCAGTACTTC
>TRBJ1-2|-|TRBV20-1|-
CSARAGNGYTF
TGCAGTGCTAGAGCGGGAAATGGCTACACCTTC
>TRBJ2-5|TRBD2|TRBV11-2|-
CASSPRLAVGQETQYF
TGTGCCAGCAGCCCGCGACTAGCGGTGGGTCAAGAGACCCAGTACTTC
>TRBJ1-2|-|TRBV6-1|-
CASSEPQGWYGYTF
TGTGCCAGCAGTGAACCACAGGGTTGGTATGGCTACACCTTC
>TRBJ1-2|TRBD1|TRBV5-6|few
CASSFPGQGVFGYTF
TGTGCCAGCAGCTTTCCGGGACAGGGCGTTTTCGGCTACACCTTC
>TRBJ2-3|-|TRBV5-1|-
CASTQQAASTDTQYF
TGCGCCAGCACCCAGCAAGCGGCCAGCACAGATACGCAGTATTTT
>TRBJ2-2|TRBD2|TRBV16|-
CASSQSGGLAGRTGELFF
TGTGCCAGCAGCCAATCCGGGGGACTAGCGGGAAGGACCGGGGAGCTGTTTTTT
>TRBJ2-5|TRBD1|TRBV5-1|-
CASSQTTGGPQGETQYF
TGCGCCAGCAGCCAGACGACAGGGGGCCCTCAAGGGGAGACCCAGTACTTC
>TRBJ1-5|-|TRBV4-1|-
CASSQATGENQPQHF
TGCGCCAGCAGCCAAGCGACAGGAGAAAATCAGCCCCAGCATTTT
>TRBJ2-1|-|TRBV7-9|-
CASSLEGGLRINEQFF
TGTGCCAGCAGCTTAGAAGGTGGACTTCGCATCAATGAGCAGTTCTTC
>TRBJ1-5|-|TRBV5-1|many
CASSPTGGNQPQHF
TGCGCCAGCAGCCCGACAGGAGGCAATCAGCCCCAGCATTTT
>TRBJ1-4|-|TRBV24-1|-
CATSPGVQGEKLFF
TGTGCCACCAGTCCGGGCGTCCAGGGAGAAAAACTGTTTTTT
>TRBJ1-4|-|TRBV20-1|-
CSASSRDGEKLFF
TGCAGTGCTAGTAGCAGGGATGGTGAAAAACTGTTTTTT
>TRBJ2-7|TRBD1|TRBV5-1|-
CASSYENRDRVFLQYF
TGCGCCAGCAGCTATGAAAACCGGGACAGGGTGTTTCTTCAGTACTTC
>TRBJ2-3|-|TRBV15|-
CATSLSTDTQYF
TGTGCCACCAGCCTCTCCACAGATACGCAGTATTTT